The 32 T cell receptor beta chains given below trace back to one sample, sequenced in a study of blood T cells in healthy people across ages. Together with a sample-barcoded 5' primer, a J-beta primer mix was included in a second PCR lasting 7 to 11 cycles. In TCRdb, the 5' RACE reads were re-called with MiXCR into one record per CDR3 protein. This repertoire shows 630,000 or so distinct CDR3 sequences, about 30% found once; its top ten account for 15%. The sequencing sample was made of blood. Source of these receptors: a woman aged 80 or over in good health.

This clonotype was detected a few times. A much larger clone differs from this one at a single base, so this may be a read error. V gene TRBV12-3 or TRBV12-4 combines with J gene TRBJ2-5, with no clear D. There are 12 residues in the CDR3. Trimming pared 6 bases from V and 11 bases from J, leaving 16 bases between. The CDR3 DNA is TGTGCCAGCAGCCCTACGCGAAATGAGCAGTACTTC. This encodes CASSPTRNEQYF.

The table lists this clonotype with a few counts. CDR3 sequence (DNA): TGTGCCAGCAGTCGGGACAGCCGTAATGAAAAACTGTTTTTT. This sequence encodes CASSRDSRNEKLFF. The V call is TRBV6-2 or TRBV6-3, the J call TRBJ1-4; 7 bases are a match to TRBD1. V shed 5 bases and J 4 bases; nucleotides not matched to a gene: 4. Germline-derived CDR1 and CDR2 are MNHEY and SVGEGT. CDR3 length equals 14 residues.

For this clonotype: A much larger clone sits a single nucleotide away, making a read error possible. V and J are TRBV5-1 and TRBJ1-2; unclear D gene. Germline V gives CDR1 SGHRS, CDR2 YFSETQ. Deletions cut 5 bases from V and 7 bases from J, with 21 bases between. This CDR3 has 15 residues. The CDR3 loop reads CASRLSLGSSGGYTF. The DNA of the CDR3 is TGCGCCAGCAGGCTGAGTTTAGGGTCCAGTGGTGGCTACACCTTC.

This sequence joins TRBV5-1 and TRBJ2-2; 7 positions agree with TRBD1. Germline V CDR1 and CDR2: SGHRS, YFSETQ. V shed 4 bases, J shed 1 base, and the junction held 4 bases outside the gene matches. This CDR3 has 15 amino acids. In nucleotides, the CDR3 is TGCGCCAGCAGCCGGGACAGACAGAACACCGGGGAGCTGTTTTTT. It yields the protein CASSRDRQNTGELFF.

The chain recombines TRBV6-1 with TRBJ1-1; TRBD1 is a possible D gene (5 bases). This CDR3 has 14 residues. V was shortened by 2 bases and J by 4 bases, with 11 bases between the two germline ends. CDR1 is MNHNS, CDR2 SASEGT, per germline. The CDR3 region is CASSERDWGTEAFF. The CDR3 DNA follows: TGTGCCAGCAGTGAACGGGACTGGGGCACTGAAGCTTTCTTT.

This clonotype was detected a few times. This sequence joins TRBV6-2 or TRBV6-3 and TRBJ1-5; D ambiguous. Germline values: CDR1 MNHEY, CDR2 SVGEGT. This CDR3 is 14 amino acids long. V shed 7 bases and J shed 5 bases, with 15 bases lying between them. CDR3 DNA sequence: TGTGCCAGCAACGCGAGAGAGTGGGATCAGCCCCAGCATTTT. As protein: CASNAREWDQPQHF.

For this clonotype: A much more abundant neighbour one base away suggests this may be a read error. This chain connects TRBV7-2 to TRBJ2-7, with a weak D call TRBD2 (5 bases). The CDR3 runs to 13 residues. Germline V gives CDR1 SGHTA, CDR2 FQGNSA. The DNA of the CDR3 is TGTGCCGGCAGCCTGACTATCCAGTACGAGCAGTACTTC. It translates to CAGSLTIQYEQYF.

This clonotype was detected ten times or more. V is TRBV5-1 and J is TRBJ2-1, with 12 bases lining up with TRBD1. Trimming took 6 bases from V and 6 from J; bases not matched to a gene: 7. The germline gives CDR1 SGHRS, CDR2 YFSETQ. This CDR3 is 15 amino acids long. The CDR3 is CASTSGTGGFNEQFF. CDR3 coding DNA: TGCGCCAGCACCTCCGGGACAGGGGGCTTCAATGAGCAGTTCTTC.

This clonotype was detected many times. This chain connects TRBV6-2 or TRBV6-3 to TRBJ2-7; weak D call: TRBD1 (5 bases). Per the germline V gene, CDR1 is MNHEY and CDR2 is SVGEGT. Trimming cost V 6 bases and J 5 bases, with 11 bases left between them. The CDR3 is 12 amino acids. The CDR3 spells CASRQGTDEQYF. The CDR3 DNA sequence: TGTGCCAGCAGGCAGGGTACGGACGAGCAGTACTTC.

This clonotype has ten or more counts. The chain employs TRBV2 and TRBJ2-1; TRBD2 aligns across 10 bases. The V and J ends lost 4 bases and 10 bases, in that order; junction bases with no gene match: 10. The germline CDR1 and CDR2 sequences are SNHLY and FYNNEI. CDR3 length equals 15 residues. CDR3 nucleotides: TGTGCCAGCAGTGTCGCGGCTAGCGGGGGAGGGGAGCAGTTCTTC. Residues: CASSVAASGGGEQFF. The complete variable domain, with remaining parts taken from reference TRBV2 and TRBJ2-1, reads EPEVTQTPSHQVTQMGQEVILRCVPISNHLYFYWYRQILGQKVEFLVSFYNNEISEKSEIFDDQFSVERPDGSNFTLKIRSTKLEDSAMYFCASSVAASGGGEQFFGPGTRLTVL.

The chain is built from TRBV9 and TRBJ2-7; D unclear. V gave up 0 bases and J gave up 7 bases, with 17 bases separating them. The germline CDR1 and CDR2 sequences are SGDLS and YYNGEE. The CDR3 covers 15 residues. CDR3 residues: CASSVDPLGSGEQYF. Written as DNA, the CDR3 is TGTGCCAGCAGCGTAGACCCCCTGGGGTCGGGTGAGCAGTACTTC.

Points on this clonotype: A read error is possible here, since a much larger clone lies one base away. The chain has TRBV9 and TRBJ2-6, with TRBD1 matching 11 bases. In germline, CDR1 is SGDLS, CDR2 YYNGEE. The CDR3 has 18 amino acids. The CDR3 protein is CASSEPGQGVSGANVRTF. CDR3 bases: TGTGCCAGCAGCGAGCCGGGACAGGGGGTGTCTGGGGCCAACGTCCGGACTTTC.

This clonotype was found once. The chain links TRBV25-1 to TRBJ2-3; possible D gene TRBD1, 5 bases. Trimming took 10 bases from V and 4 from J, leaving 15 bases between them. The V gene's germline CDR1 is MGHDK and CDR2 SYGVNS. The CDR3 covers 13 residues. The CDR3 here is CATRGKGSDTQYF. The CDR3 DNA sequence: TGTGCCACTAGGGGAAAGGGCTCAGATACGCAGTATTTT.

This chain connects TRBV27 to TRBJ2-2; D unclear. Trimming cost V 7 bases and J 4 bases, with 19 bases left between them. CDR1 is MNHEY, CDR2 SMNVEV, per germline (reference sequence). This CDR3 is 16 amino acids long. The CDR3 sequence is CASTPAKAGFTGELFF. The CDR3 DNA is TGTGCCAGCACCCCGGCGAAAGCAGGTTTCACCGGGGAGCTGTTTTTT.

The chain is built from TRBV10-3 and TRBJ1-1; TRBD1 matches at 9 bases. The germline gives CDR1 ENHRY, CDR2 SYGVKD. Germline trimming cut 6 bases from V and 3 bases from J; bases unmatched to any gene: 11. CDR3 size: 16 residues. CDR3 amino acids: CAIRLGQGRVDTEAFF. The CDR3 DNA reads TGTGCCATCAGATTGGGACAGGGTCGAGTGGACACTGAAGCTTTCTTT.

The CDR3 protein is CSALGGGTYEQYF. DNA of the CDR3: TGCAGTGCTTTGGGGGGGGGAACCTACGAGCAGTACTTC. The chain couples TRBV20-1 to TRBJ2-7; TRBD2 matches 7 bases. The CDR3 spans 13 residues. The V gene's germline CDR1 is DFQATT and CDR2 SNEGSKA (reference sequence). V was clipped by 5 bases and J by 2 bases; unmatched bases: 6.

This chain links TRBV5-1 with TRBJ2-2; D is perhaps TRBD1 (6 bases). The length of the CDR3 is 16 residues. Between the trimmed V and J ends, which lost 0 bases and 0 bases, there was a span of 9 bases. Germline V lookup: CDR1 SGHRS, CDR2 YFSETQ. CDR3 DNA: TGCGCCAGCAGCTTGGGAAACAGGGCGAACACCGGGGAGCTGTTTTTT. Translated, it gives CASSLGNRANTGELFF.

This clonotype was seen many times. This chain joins TRBV20-1 and TRBJ2-7, with a possible D match to TRBD1 (5 bases). Between the trimmed V and J ends, which lost 1 base and 5 bases, there was a span of 15 bases. This CDR3 contains 14 residues. Germline V gives CDR1 DFQATT, CDR2 SNEGSKA (reference sequence). CDR3 DNA: TGCAGTGCTAGAGTTCAAGGGGAAGGACACGAGCAGTACTTC. Translated, it gives CSARVQGEGHEQYF.

This clonotype showed up many times. This chain connects TRBV9 to TRBJ2-7; 9 bases agree with TRBD2. V gave up 1 base and J gave up 0 bases; unmatched junction bases: 5. The CDR3 covers 16 residues. Germline V CDR1 and CDR2: SGDLS, YYNGEE. The CDR3 loop is CASSVSGTSPSYEQYF. As DNA, the CDR3 is TGTGCCAGCAGCGTAAGCGGGACTAGCCCCTCCTACGAGCAGTACTTC.

Only a few counts were recorded for this clonotype. The V gene is TRBV28, the J gene TRBJ1-2, with D possibly being TRBD1 (6 bases). The CDR3 covers 13 residues. CDR1 MDHEN and CDR2 SYDVKM come from the germline V gene. Trimming cost V 4 bases and J 5 bases, with 11 bases left between them. For the CDR3, the DNA is TGTGCCAGCAGTTCGGACAGTCCATATGGCTACACCTTC. Translated, it gives CASSSDSPYGYTF.

A remark on this clonotype: Germline and junction disagree at one end, which may indicate a read error. The chain carries TRBV12-3 or TRBV12-4 and TRBJ1-4; a possible D gene is TRBD1 (6 bases). The CDR3 totals 15 residues. Here the CDR3 reads CASSIKQGPNEKRFF. In DNA form, the CDR3 reads TGTGCCAGCAGCATAAAACAGGGTCCTAATGAAAAACGGTTTTTT.

The gene calls are TRBV5-1 and TRBJ2-1; 8 nucleotides line up with TRBD2. The CDR3 is 16 amino acids. Germline CDR1 reads SGHRS; CDR2 reads YFSETQ. After removal of 2 bases from V and 2 bases from J, the junction contained 6 bases not matched to a gene. The CDR3 here is CASSFGGGNAYNEQFF. In DNA, the CDR3 is TGCGCCAGCAGCTTCGGCGGGGGGAATGCCTACAATGAGCAGTTCTTC.

This clonotype was counted ten times or more. This rearrangement joins TRBV29-1 to TRBJ2-1, with D possibly called TRBD1 or TRBD2 (5 bases each). Germline lookup yields CDR1 SQVTM and CDR2 ANQGSEA. The CDR3 runs to 15 residues. Trimming cost V 3 bases and J 6 bases, with 18 bases left between them. The CDR3 DNA reads as TGCAGCGTTGACAGGGCGGGCGTTTATGGCAATGAGCAGTTCTTC. It yields the protein CSVDRAGVYGNEQFF.

As to this clonotype: It may be a read error: a sequence one base away is much more abundant. The genes are TRBV6-5 and TRBJ1-2; D gene unclear. The CDR3 is 15 amino acids. V shed 2 bases and J shed 4 bases, with 14 bases lying between them. CDR1 MNHEY and CDR2 SVGAGI come from the germline V gene. The DNA of the CDR3 is TGTGCCAGCAGTTACCCATATAAGAGAGCCTATGGCTACACCTTC. Translated, it gives CASSYPYKRAYGYTF.

As for this clonotype: This may be a read error: a much more frequent sequence differs by one nucleotide. This sequence joins TRBV28 and TRBJ2-7, with 7 bases matching TRBD2. The CDR3 spans 15 residues. The germline V gene encodes CDR1 MDHEN and CDR2 SYDVKM. J lost 3 bases, V lost 7 bases, and 12 bases had no gene match. CDR3 nucleotides: TGTGCCAGCAACGCCTTAGCGGGTACCGTCTACGAGCAGTACTTC. Amino acid sequence: CASNALAGTVYEQYF.

Ten or more counts support this clonotype. This chain uses TRBV6-5 with TRBJ2-7; no definite D call. The CDR3 consists of 13 residues. Trimming shortened V by 3 bases and J by 3 bases, and 9 bases separated the two germline ends. Germline CDR1 reads MNHEY; CDR2 reads SVGAGI. The CDR3 region has the DNA TGTGCCAGCAGTTATGGCTATTTCTACGAGCAGTACTTC. Its translation is CASSYGYFYEQYF.

This clonotype was seen a handful of times. In DNA form, the CDR3 reads TGTGCCAGCAGTGAAGACGGTCCGAACACCGGGGAGCTGTTTTTT. Protein sequence: CASSEDGPNTGELFF. The rearrangement uses TRBV6-1 and TRBJ2-2, with D uncertain. This CDR3 is built from 15 residues. Germline V CDR1 and CDR2: MNHNS, SASEGT. The V end was cut by 1 base, the J end by 0 bases, with 6 bases between.

This clonotype has a count of ten or more. The chain couples TRBV20-1 to TRBJ1-2; the match to TRBD1 covers 7 bases. The germline CDR1 and CDR2 sequences are DFQATT and SNEGSKA (reference sequence). V lost 6 bases to trimming and J lost 3 bases; unmatched junction nucleotides: 16. CDR3 size: 16 residues. CDR3 in DNA: TGCAGTGCCCTCCCGTCCGGGACAGACCTTCACTATGGCTACACCTTC. Translation: CSALPSGTDLHYGYTF.

This clonotype was counted ten times or more. This chain links TRBV28 with TRBJ2-5; 10 bases map to TRBD2. The CDR3 loop spans 15 amino acids. V was pared by 5 bases and J by 2 bases, with 5 bases of the junction left unmatched. The germline V gene encodes CDR1 MDHEN and CDR2 SYDVKM. The CDR3 spells CASSPRTSGQETQYF. In DNA form, the CDR3 reads TGTGCCAGCAGTCCCCGGACTAGCGGACAAGAGACCCAGTACTTC.

This clonotype has a count of ten or more. The chain employs TRBV12-3 or TRBV12-4 and TRBJ2-7; D is unresolved. Trimming took off 3 bases at V and 0 bases at J, with 6 bases between the two ends. The CDR3 is 13 amino acids. DNA for the CDR3: TGTGCCAGCAGTTTTTCGAACTCCTACGAGCAGTACTTC. It is translated as CASSFSNSYEQYF.

About this clonotype itself: Since a much larger clone is just one base distant, this may be a read error. The chain couples TRBV5-1 to TRBJ2-3, with D possibly matching TRBD1 (5 bases). The V gene's germline CDR1 is SGHRS and CDR2 YFSETQ. CDR3 length: 16 amino acids. This CDR3 reads CARSLGQRGPTDTQYF. For the CDR3, the DNA is TGCGCCCGCAGCTTGGGGCAGAGAGGCCCTACAGATACGCAGTATTTT. The whole variable domain, filled in from reference TRBV5-1 and TRBJ2-3, reads KAGVTQTPRYLIKTRGQQVTLSCSPISGHRSVSWYQQTPGQGLQFLFEYFSETQRNKGNFPGRFSGRQFSNSRSEMNVSTLELGDSALYLCARSLGQRGPTDTQYFGPGTRLTVL.

This clonotype was recorded many times. The gene calls are TRBV30 and TRBJ2-7; D is perhaps TRBD1 (6 bases). Trimming cost V 6 bases and J 2 bases, with 17 bases left between them. This CDR3 contains 14 residues. The germline gives CDR1 GTSNPN, CDR2 SVGIG (reference sequence). The CDR3 region is CACPSRRTAYEQYF. CDR3 nucleotide sequence: TGTGCCTGTCCGTCCCGGAGGACAGCCTACGAGCAGTACTTC.